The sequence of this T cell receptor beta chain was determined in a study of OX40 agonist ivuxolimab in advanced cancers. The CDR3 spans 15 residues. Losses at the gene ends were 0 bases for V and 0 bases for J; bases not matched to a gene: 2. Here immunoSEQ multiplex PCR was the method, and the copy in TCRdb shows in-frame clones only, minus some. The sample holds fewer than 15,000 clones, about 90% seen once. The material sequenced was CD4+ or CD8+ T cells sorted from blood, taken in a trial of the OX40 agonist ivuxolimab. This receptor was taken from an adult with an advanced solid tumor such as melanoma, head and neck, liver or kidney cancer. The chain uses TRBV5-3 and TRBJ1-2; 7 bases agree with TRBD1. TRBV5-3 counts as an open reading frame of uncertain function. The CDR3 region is CARSLGGTANYGYTF. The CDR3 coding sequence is TGTGCCAGAAGCTTGGGAGGGACAGCTAACTATGGCTACACCTTC.